Described below is a single T cell receptor (beta chain) sequence and its context. These data originate in a study of blood T cell repertoires in COVID-19. Study-level information: T cells, B-cell-depleted T cells, or PBMCs supplied cDNA or gDNA.

Losses at the gene ends were 5 bases for V and 2 bases for J; bases not matched to a gene: 11. Germline V lookup: CDR1 SNHLY, CDR2 FYNNEI. The CDR3 spans 18 residues. Original data processing: Counts of nucleated cells, estimated from reference gene primer amplification, were obtained. TCRdb's copy holds only in-frame clones and misses some; the assay was immunoSEQ multiplex PCR. V and J calls and clone size are those listed in that table; D and trimming were worked out from the DNA. The sample yields roughly 400,000 clones, around 92% seen once. The chain employs TRBV2 and TRBJ2-1; 11 positions match TRBD2. The sample consisted of PBMCs or T cells enriched from blood (not recorded which). The source of this sequence is a woman aged 30 to 39 who had recovered from COVID-19. CDR3 sequence reads: CASSPEPLAGGTYNEQFF. CDR3 DNA sequence: TGTGCCAGCAGTCCTGAGCCGTTAGCGGGAGGGACCTACAATGAGCAGTTCTTC.